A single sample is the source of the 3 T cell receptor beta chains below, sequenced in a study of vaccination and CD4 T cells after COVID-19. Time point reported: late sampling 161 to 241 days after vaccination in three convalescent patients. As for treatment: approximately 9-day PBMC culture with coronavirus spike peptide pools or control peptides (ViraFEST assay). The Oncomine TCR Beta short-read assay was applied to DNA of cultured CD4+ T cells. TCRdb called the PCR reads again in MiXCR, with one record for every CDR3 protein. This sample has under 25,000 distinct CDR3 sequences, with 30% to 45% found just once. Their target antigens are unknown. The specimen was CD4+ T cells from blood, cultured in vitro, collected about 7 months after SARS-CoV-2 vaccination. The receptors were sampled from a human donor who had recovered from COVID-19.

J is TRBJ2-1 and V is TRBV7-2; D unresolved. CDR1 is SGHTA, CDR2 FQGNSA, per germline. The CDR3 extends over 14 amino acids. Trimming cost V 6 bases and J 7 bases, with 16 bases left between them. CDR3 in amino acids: CASRSPRSRNEQFF. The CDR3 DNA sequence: TGTGCCAGCAGGTCTCCGCGGAGTCGGAATGAGCAGTTCTTC.

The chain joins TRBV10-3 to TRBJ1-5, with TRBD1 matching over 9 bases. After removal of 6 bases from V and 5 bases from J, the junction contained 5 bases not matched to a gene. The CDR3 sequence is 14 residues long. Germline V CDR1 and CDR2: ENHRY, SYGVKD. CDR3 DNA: TGTGCCATCAGCTGGGACAGGGTGGATCAGCCCCAGCATTTT. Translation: CAISWDRVDQPQHF.

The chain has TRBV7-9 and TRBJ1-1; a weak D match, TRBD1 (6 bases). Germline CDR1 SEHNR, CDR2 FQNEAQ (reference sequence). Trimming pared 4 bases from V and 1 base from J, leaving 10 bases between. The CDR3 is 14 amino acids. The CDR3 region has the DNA TGTGCCAGCAGCTCCGACAGGTGGAACACTGAAGCTTTCTTT. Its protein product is CASSSDRWNTEAFF.